The next 30 T cell receptor beta chains were all read from a single sample in a study of human T cells and chemical hapten exposure. As for time point: pre-sensitization, week 0. Treatment in this sample: therapeutic diphenylcyclopropenone sensitization with weekly scalp DPC. Each CDR3 protein is one row after TCRdb ran MiXCR on the RACE reads. Here the sample spans approximately 180,000 distinct CDR3 sequences, approximately 29% being singletons. Sequences were derived from whole blood, sampled in connection with sensitization to the hapten diphenylcyclopropenone (DPC). These receptors came from a woman aged 25-40 years with alopecia areata. Some clones in this sample may be carry-over from other donors' samples.

This clonotype was detected a few times. V usage is TRBV5-1 and J usage is TRBJ1-1; 10 nucleotides line up with TRBD1. Germline V gene data show CDR1 as SGHRS and CDR2 as YFSETQ. The V and J ends lost 2 bases and 2 bases, in that order; junction bases with no gene match: 6. The CDR3 is 16 residues long. For the CDR3, the DNA is TGCGCCAGCAGCTTCGACAGGGGGCTAGGTAACACTGAAGCTTTCTTT. Translating it yields CASSFDRGLGNTEAFF.

This chain's CDR3 is CASSVGGGIGQPQHF. The CDR3 bases are TGTGCCAGCAGCGTAGGAGGAGGAATAGGCCAGCCCCAGCATTTT. The chain links TRBV9 to TRBJ1-5; D not certain. The V end lost 0 bases, the J end lost 7 bases, and 14 bases lay between the germline ends. Germline V gene sequence: CDR1 SGDLS, CDR2 YYNGEE. The CDR3 loop spans 15 amino acids.

The table lists this clonotype with a few counts. The chain is built from TRBV28 and TRBJ1-4, with a tentative D call TRBD1 (5 bases). The ends were cut back, 8 bases at V and 1 base at J, with 17 bases in the middle. Germline V gene data show CDR1 as MDHEN and CDR2 as SYDVKM. This CDR3 contains 16 residues. The CDR3 coding sequence is TGTGCCAGCGAGACAGCGGCAGTCAAAACTAATGAAAAACTGTTTTTT. Its protein product is CASETAAVKTNEKLFF.

The CDR3 reads CSGIPTGGAGTEAFF. The CDR3 region has the DNA TGCAGTGGAATTCCCACAGGGGGCGCAGGGACTGAAGCTTTCTTT. The rearrangement uses TRBV20-1 and TRBJ1-1; TRBD1 matches at 9 bases. V lost 7 bases to trimming and J lost 5 bases; unmatched junction nucleotides: 14. The length of the CDR3 is 15 residues. CDR1 DFQATT and CDR2 SNEGSKA come from the germline V gene (reference sequence).

V is TRBV28 and J is TRBJ1-1, with D uncertain. Trimming stripped 4 bases from V and 3 bases from J, with 12 bases between. The CDR3 consists of 14 residues. Germline loops: CDR1 MDHEN, CDR2 SYDVKM. CDR3 DNA: TGTGCCAGCAGTTCCCTTAAGGGCGACACTGAAGCTTTCTTT. Translation: CASSSLKGDTEAFF.

This clonotype was counted only a few times. The chain combines TRBV7-2 with TRBJ1-2; a weak D match, TRBD1 (5 bases). The CDR3 is made up of 14 amino acids. The germline V gene encodes CDR1 SGHTA and CDR2 FQGNSA. Trimming stripped 0 bases from V and 4 bases from J, with 9 bases between. The CDR3 sequence is CASSLAGDRYGYTF. The CDR3 DNA follows: TGTGCCAGCAGCTTAGCCGGGGACCGCTATGGCTACACCTTC.

There are a few counts of this clonotype. This chain uses TRBV28 with TRBJ2-1; 10 nucleotides align to TRBD2. Germline V gene sequence: CDR1 MDHEN, CDR2 SYDVKM. The J segment lost 2 bases and the V segment lost 6 bases, leaving 7 bases of the junction unmatched. The length of the CDR3 is 16 residues. The CDR3 spells CASSQTTSGTYNEQFF. The DNA of the CDR3 is TGTGCCAGCAGCCAAACAACTAGCGGGACCTACAATGAGCAGTTCTTC.

In this sample, this clonotype turned up many times. The V call is TRBV2, the J call TRBJ1-6, with 7 bases fitting TRBD1. The CDR3 runs to 16 residues. V shed 4 bases, J shed 7 bases, and the junction held 10 bases outside the gene matches. The V gene's germline CDR1 is SNHLY and CDR2 FYNNEI. The CDR3 region has the DNA TGTGCCAGCAGTGCGTCAAGCAGGGGGGGGAATTCACCCCTCCACTTT. Its translation is CASSASSRGGNSPLHF.

The chain is built from TRBV30 and TRBJ2-5; tentative D call: TRBD1 (7 bases). Germline values: CDR1 GTSNPN, CDR2 SVGIG (reference sequence). The CDR3 is made up of 13 amino acids. V was shortened by 3 bases and J by 5 bases, with 13 bases between the two germline ends. The CDR3 loop reads CAWSPGGTETQYF. The CDR3 region has the DNA TGTGCCTGGAGCCCAGGGGGGACGGAGACCCAGTACTTC.

The rearrangement links TRBV9 to TRBJ2-7; 7 bases are shared with TRBD2. The CDR3 covers 11 residues. CDR1 SGDLS and CDR2 YYNGEE come from the germline V gene. V was clipped by 3 bases and J by 6 bases; unmatched bases: 0. This chain's CDR3 is CASSAGGEQYF. The CDR3 region has the DNA TGTGCCAGCAGCGCGGGAGGCGAGCAGTACTTC.

V gene TRBV5-1 combines with J gene TRBJ2-3, with D perhaps being TRBD1 or TRBD2 (5 bases each). Trimming stripped 0 bases from V and 0 bases from J, with 11 bases between. In germline, CDR1 is SGHRS, CDR2 YFSETQ. The CDR3 totals 16 residues. The DNA for the CDR3 is TGCGCCAGCAGCTTGGACGGGGCGAGAAGCACAGATACGCAGTATTTT. Translation gives CASSLDGARSTDTQYF.

This clonotype turned up a few times. The J gene is TRBJ1-5, the V gene TRBV28, with a tentative D call TRBD1 (5 bases). The CDR3 is 15 residues long. Germline V gene sequence: CDR1 MDHEN, CDR2 SYDVKM. V shed 4 bases and J shed 5 bases, with 15 bases lying between them. CDR3: CASSSYRQIHQPQHF. DNA for the CDR3: TGTGCCAGCAGTTCTTACAGACAGATTCATCAGCCCCAGCATTTT.

In this sample, this clonotype turned up once. J is TRBJ1-2 and V is TRBV3-1, with no clear D. The ends were cut back, 1 base at V and 8 bases at J, with 11 bases in the middle. CDR3 length: 13 residues. The germline V gene has CDR1 LGHDT and CDR2 YNNKEL (reference sequence). The CDR3 bases are TGTGCCAGCAGCCAAGCCCGGTCGGACGGCTACACCTTC. As protein: CASSQARSDGYTF.

This clonotype was found a few times. The genes are TRBV7-3 and TRBJ2-2, with D perhaps TRBD1 or TRBD2 (5 bases each). Germline values: CDR1 SGHTA, CDR2 FQGTGA. The CDR3 has 14 amino acids. Deletions cut 2 bases from V and 8 bases from J, with 12 bases between. CDR3 sequence reads: CASSLWQGVGELFF. The CDR3 DNA is TGTGCCAGCAGCTTATGGCAGGGAGTAGGGGAGCTGTTTTTT.

CDR3 bases: TGCAGCGTTGATCGGAGCGTATCCTACAATGAGCAGTTCTTC. Protein sequence: CSVDRSVSYNEQFF. The chain employs TRBV29-1 and TRBJ2-1; D not certain. This CDR3 spans 14 amino acids. Germline CDR1 and CDR2: SQVTM and ANQGSEA. Trimming shortened V by 3 bases and J by 1 base, and 10 bases separated the two germline ends.

The table lists this clonotype with a few counts. The chain links TRBV20-1 to TRBJ1-2; 10 nucleotides match TRBD1. CDR1 and CDR2 from the germline V gene are DFQATT and SNEGSKA (reference sequence). The J segment lost 6 bases and the V segment lost 8 bases, leaving 6 bases of the junction unmatched. The CDR3 length is 12 residues. The CDR3 loop reads CSPRQGADGYTF. The CDR3 DNA reads as TGCAGTCCCAGACAGGGGGCTGATGGCTACACCTTC.

This clonotype turned up a few times. CDR3 residues: CASSLGGAVNQPQHF. The DNA of the CDR3 is TGTGCCAGCAGTTTAGGGGGGGCAGTGAATCAGCCCCAGCATTTT. The chain recombines TRBV28 with TRBJ1-5, with a tentative D call TRBD1 (6 bases). CDR3 length: 15 residues. V was cut by 2 bases and J by 4 bases, with 12 bases left in between. Germline CDR1 and CDR2: MDHEN and SYDVKM.

The chain recombines TRBV28 with TRBJ2-2; no firm D call. V lost 8 bases, J lost 6 bases, and 19 bases lay in between. The CDR3 sequence is 15 residues long. Germline assignment: CDR1 MDHEN and CDR2 SYDVKM. CDR3 sequence: CASRHGQAGAGELFF. The CDR3 DNA follows: TGTGCCAGCCGACACGGGCAGGCTGGTGCCGGGGAGCTGTTTTTT.

The chain employs TRBV5-1 and TRBJ1-5, with D possibly being TRBD1 (5 bases). CDR1 and CDR2 (germline): SGHRS, YFSETQ. Deletions cut 6 bases from V and 4 bases from J, with 14 bases between. The CDR3 extends over 14 amino acids. This CDR3 is CASKAGPGNQPQHF. CDR3 nucleotide sequence: TGCGCCAGCAAGGCGGGGCCAGGGAATCAGCCCCAGCATTTT. Full variable domain (remainder filled in from reference TRBV5-1 and TRBJ1-5): KAGVTQTPRYLIKTRGQQVTLSCSPISGHRSVSWYQQTPGQGLQFLFEYFSETQRNKGNFPGRFSGRQFSNSRSEMNVSTLELGDSALYLCASKAGPGNQPQHFGDGTRLSIL.

The chain recombines TRBV2 with TRBJ1-5; D is ambiguous. Germline CDR1 and CDR2: SNHLY and FYNNEI. The germline V and J ends were trimmed by 3 bases and 5 bases, with 8 bases remaining between them. The CDR3 runs to 13 residues. CDR3 protein: CASSEVSYQPQHF. CDR3 sequence (DNA): TGTGCCAGCAGTGAGGTCTCTTATCAGCCCCAGCATTTT.

This clonotype was counted between two and nine times. This chain links TRBV6-5 with TRBJ1-2; no firm D call. This CDR3 is 13 amino acids long. The germline gives CDR1 MNHEY, CDR2 SVGAGI. The ends were cut back, 6 bases at V and 4 bases at J, with 12 bases in the middle. CDR3 in amino acids: CASSSGRFYGYTF. The CDR3, as DNA: TGTGCCAGCAGCTCCGGACGGTTCTATGGCTACACCTTC.

This clonotype was counted only a few times. The chain has TRBV20-1 and TRBJ1-1; D might be TRBD1 (6 bases). The V and J ends lost 0 bases and 4 bases respectively, with 18 bases between them. CDR1 and CDR2 (germline): DFQATT, SNEGSKA (reference sequence). This CDR3 has 16 amino acids. The CDR3 sequence: CSAREPRGPTSTEAFF. The CDR3 nucleotides are TGCAGTGCTAGAGAACCCAGGGGCCCGACCAGCACTGAAGCTTTCTTT.

This clonotype came up many times. V gene TRBV29-1 combines with J gene TRBJ2-7; perhaps TRBD1 as D (5 bases). The CDR3 is 11 amino acids. V was clipped by 5 bases and J by 5 bases, with 10 bases between them. Germline assignment: CDR1 SQVTM and CDR2 ANQGSEA. The CDR3 nucleotides are TGCAGCGTTCGCCAGGGTAACGAGCAGTACTTC. Its translation: CSVRQGNEQYF.

CDR3 DNA sequence: TGCGCCAGCAGCCAAGCCGGGGGTACAGATACGCAGTATTTT. Translating gives CASSQAGGTDTQYF. V and J are TRBV4-3 and TRBJ2-3, with D tentatively TRBD2 (6 bases). This CDR3 has 14 amino acids. Trimming took 1 base from V and 3 from J, leaving 8 bases between them. The V gene's germline CDR1 is LGHNA and CDR2 YSLEER.

The V gene is TRBV19, the J gene TRBJ2-1; maybe TRBD2 (5 bases). V was pared by 5 bases and J by 7 bases, with 9 bases between. The CDR3 has 12 residues. Germline V CDR1 and CDR2: LNHDA, SQIVND (reference sequence). The CDR3 here is CASSWGANEQFF. The CDR3, as DNA: TGTGCCAGTAGTTGGGGAGCGAATGAGCAGTTCTTC.

This chain joins TRBV6-2 or TRBV6-3 and TRBJ2-1, with 8 nucleotides matching TRBD1. CDR3 length equals 12 residues. V lost 5 bases, J lost 6 bases, and 0 bases stayed unmatched. Germline V gene data show CDR1 as MNHEY and CDR2 as SVGEGT. Here the CDR3 reads CASSDRGNEQFF. DNA for the CDR3: TGTGCCAGCAGTGACAGGGGCAATGAGCAGTTCTTC.

This clonotype was seen a handful of times. The J gene is TRBJ2-2, the V gene TRBV29-1; TRBD2 might be the D (5 bases). The CDR3 consists of 14 residues. V was cut by 0 bases and J by 3 bases, with 8 bases left in between. The V gene's germline CDR1 is SQVTM and CDR2 ANQGSEA. The CDR3 here is CSVEEGEYTGELFF. CDR3 coding DNA: TGCAGCGTTGAAGAGGGAGAGTACACCGGGGAGCTGTTTTTT.

The chain joins TRBV7-3 to TRBJ1-1; TRBD1 matches at 7 bases. The CDR3 length is 14 residues. In germline, CDR1 is SGHTA, CDR2 FQGTGA. Trimming at V came to 5 bases and at J to 3 bases, leaving 6 bases not matched to a gene. The CDR3 protein is CASSPSTGHTEAFF. DNA of the CDR3: TGTGCCAGCAGCCCATCGACAGGGCACACTGAAGCTTTCTTT.

Turning to this clonotype: A read error may produce the germline difference seen at one junction end. The rearrangement links TRBV28 to TRBJ2-7; 10 nucleotides align to TRBD2. The length of the CDR3 is 16 residues. Germline-derived CDR1 and CDR2 are MDHEN and SYDVKM. For the CDR3, the DNA is TGTGCCAGCAGTTCATTCACTAGCGGGGCTTCCTACAAGCAGTACTTC. As protein: CASSSFTSGASYKQYF.

The chain combines TRBV30 with TRBJ1-5; D unresolved. Trimming stripped 0 bases from V and 3 bases from J, with 12 bases between. The CDR3 contains 15 residues. Looked up from germline, CDR1 is GTSNPN and CDR2 is SVGIG (reference sequence). This CDR3 is CAWSVRGGNNQPQHF. Written as DNA, the CDR3 is TGTGCCTGGAGTGTACGTGGCGGGAACAATCAGCCCCAGCATTTT.